This paragraph covers one TCR beta chain sequence. What this receptor recognizes is not known. Base qualities are not provided; no much larger clone lies one nucleotide away. The CDR3 regions of human TCRbeta chains were analyzed by immunosequencing. Processing in the source paper ran as follows. TCRs in the repertoires were matched against a reference library of SARS-CoV-2-specific TCRs that had been generated with the MIRA antigen-specificity platform. Breadth meant the fraction of unique TCRs that were SARS-CoV-2-associated, whereas depth meant the fraction of total T cells that were SARS-CoV-2-associated. Each spike-specific TCR was assigned to its reactive spike region and to a CD4 or CD8 class using the MIRA data. Log10-transformed breadth and depth values were compared by one-way ANOVA with Sidak's multiple comparisons tests. TCRdb stores this immuneACCESS table with in-frame sequences only. Part of the clones is absent; in the studies checked, under half of the shortfall reflects unresolved V genes, and no reason is known for the rest. From that table come the V and J calls and clone size; the DNA was used to work out D and trimming. Within this sample are about 94,000 clones, with 90% of them counted one time only. The ten most abundant clones make up more than 7.5% of the sample.

From the cysteine up to the phenylalanine, the CDR3 has a length of 12 residues. Left in the record is the CDR3 DNA by itself, 36 bases read in frame from the first base. CDR1 and CDR2 (SNHLY, FYNNEI) derive from the germline V gene. From V the trimming removes 11 bases and from J it removes 10 bases, while the gene matches leave 8 bases of the junction unaccounted for. The data are from a study of T cell responses to AZD1222 COVID-19 vaccine (dated by TCRdb to about 2021). About the investigation overall: AZD1222 recipients given second doses at about 4 weeks or at about 12 weeks were pooled, since spike-specific TCR depth and breadth were not found to differ between the two schedules. Enrollment into the trials was organized by age into subgroups of 18-55, 56-69 and 70-plus years, and those subgroups contained around 150, 28 and 57 TCR-sequenced participants, respectively. A total of under 250 trial participants underwent TCR sequencing, of whom more than 200 had received two doses of AZD1222 and 26 had received two doses of the MenACWY control vaccine.

General study outcomes and caveats: In the small 56-69-year group, the increase in depth fell short of significance, most likely because of low power. Because no day 14 peak-response samples were available, repertoires were characterized only after the peak T cell response. Most participants were white British and females outnumbered males, and the authors suggested that clonal diversity may have been underestimated. A significant rise in spike-specific TCR breadth and depth was observed after two AZD1222 doses relative to day 0 and relative to MenACWY recipients. Only 5 to 7 AZD1222 recipients were SARS-CoV-2 seropositive at baseline, limiting conclusions about previously exposed vaccinees. The whole spike protein was spanned by vaccine-associated CD4 TCRs, and dominant responses were seen in regions 160-218 and 743-854. Nearly half of unique spike-specific TCRs reportedly recognized epitopes outside regions mutated in the B.1.351 and B.1.1.7 variants.

The label giving this sample's time point can be read as: baseline before first vaccination. Vaccinee samples came from UK trials COV001 and COV002, including a single-blind randomized controlled phase 2/3 trial of AZD1222 (ChAdOx1 nCoV-19) in healthy adults. For TCRbeta chain sequencing, PBMC samples from trial participants were taken at day 0 and at day 28 after the second dose. The source is an adult in good health. Sequenced material: peripheral blood, taken on day 0 of AZD1222 vaccination. Recombination linked TRBV2 to TRBJ1-6; 7 bases in the middle match TRBD1. The sequenced DNA: TGTGCCGCAGGGGGGGTGCACTCACCCCTCCACTTT. Its protein reads: CAAGGVHSPLHF.